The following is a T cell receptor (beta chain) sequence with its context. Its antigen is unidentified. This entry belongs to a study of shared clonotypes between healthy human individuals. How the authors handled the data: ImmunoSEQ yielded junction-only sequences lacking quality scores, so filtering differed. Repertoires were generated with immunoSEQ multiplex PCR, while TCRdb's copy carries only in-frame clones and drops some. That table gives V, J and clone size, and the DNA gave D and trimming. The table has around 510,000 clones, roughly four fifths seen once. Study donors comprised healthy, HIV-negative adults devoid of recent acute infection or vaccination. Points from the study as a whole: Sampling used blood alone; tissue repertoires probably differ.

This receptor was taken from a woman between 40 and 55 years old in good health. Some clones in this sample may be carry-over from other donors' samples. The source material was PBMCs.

The CDR3 DNA reads TGTGCCAGCAGCTTCCCAAAACGCGATGTAGATACCTACGAGCAGTACTTC. It encodes CASSFPKRDVDTYEQYF. V gene TRBV7-9 combines with J gene TRBJ2-7; D is unresolved. V shed 3 bases and J shed 2 bases, with 20 bases lying between them. The CDR3 loop spans 17 amino acids. Looked up from germline, CDR1 is SEHNR and CDR2 is FQNEAQ (reference sequence).